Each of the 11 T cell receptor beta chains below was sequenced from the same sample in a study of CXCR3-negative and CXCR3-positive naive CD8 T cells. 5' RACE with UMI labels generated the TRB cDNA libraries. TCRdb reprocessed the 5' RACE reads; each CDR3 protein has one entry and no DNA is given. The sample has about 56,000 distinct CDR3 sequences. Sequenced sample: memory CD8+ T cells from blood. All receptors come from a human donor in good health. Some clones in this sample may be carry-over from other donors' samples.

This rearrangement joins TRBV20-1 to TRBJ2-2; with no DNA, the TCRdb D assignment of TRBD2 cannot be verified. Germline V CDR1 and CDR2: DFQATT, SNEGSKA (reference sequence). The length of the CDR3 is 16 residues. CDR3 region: CSAEGTSGTNTGELFF.

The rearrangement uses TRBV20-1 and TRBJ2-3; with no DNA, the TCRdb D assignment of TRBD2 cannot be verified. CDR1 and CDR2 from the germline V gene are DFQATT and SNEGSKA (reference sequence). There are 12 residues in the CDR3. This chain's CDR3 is CSVSGIMDTQYF.

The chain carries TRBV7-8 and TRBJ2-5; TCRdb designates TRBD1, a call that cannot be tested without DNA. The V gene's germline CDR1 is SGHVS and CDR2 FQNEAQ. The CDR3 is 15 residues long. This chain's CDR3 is CASSLRGGSGETQYF.

The CDR3 spells CSVWWTSPYEQYF. The chain is built from TRBV29-1 and TRBJ2-7; TCRdb's D call, TRBD1, is unchecked because there is no DNA. The CDR3 runs to 13 residues. Germline V gene lookup returns CDR1 SQVTM and CDR2 ANQGSEA.

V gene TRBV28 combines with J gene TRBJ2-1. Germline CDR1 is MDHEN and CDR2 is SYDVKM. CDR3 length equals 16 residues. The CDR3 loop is CASSFAARTPYNEQFF. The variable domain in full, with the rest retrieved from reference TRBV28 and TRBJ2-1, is DVKVTQSSRYLVKRTGEKVFLECVQDMDHENMFWYRQDPGLGLRLIYFSYDVKMKEKGDIPEGYSVSREKKERFSLILESASTNQTSMYLCASSFAARTPYNEQFFGPGTRLTVL.

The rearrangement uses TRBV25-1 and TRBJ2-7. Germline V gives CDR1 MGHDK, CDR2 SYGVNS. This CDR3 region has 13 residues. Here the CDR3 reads CASSEGSSYEQYF.

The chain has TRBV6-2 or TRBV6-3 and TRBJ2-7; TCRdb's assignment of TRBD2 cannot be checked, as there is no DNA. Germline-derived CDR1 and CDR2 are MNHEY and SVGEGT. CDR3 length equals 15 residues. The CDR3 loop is CASSYSSGERYEQYF.

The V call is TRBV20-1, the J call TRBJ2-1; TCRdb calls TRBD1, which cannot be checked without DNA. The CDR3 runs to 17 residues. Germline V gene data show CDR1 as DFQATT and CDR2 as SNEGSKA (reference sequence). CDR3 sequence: CSARVGGAGGTYNEQFF.

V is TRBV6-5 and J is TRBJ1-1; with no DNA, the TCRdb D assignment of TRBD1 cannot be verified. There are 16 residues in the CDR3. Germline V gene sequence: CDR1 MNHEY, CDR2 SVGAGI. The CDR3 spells CASSYSPGLSSTEAFF.

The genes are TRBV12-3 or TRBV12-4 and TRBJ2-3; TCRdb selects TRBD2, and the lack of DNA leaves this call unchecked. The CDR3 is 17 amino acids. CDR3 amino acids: CASAGTTSGGHTDTQYF.

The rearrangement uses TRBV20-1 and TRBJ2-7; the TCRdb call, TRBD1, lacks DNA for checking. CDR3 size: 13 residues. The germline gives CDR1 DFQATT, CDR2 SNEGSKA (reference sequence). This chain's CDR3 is CSASPLGVYEQYF.